This T cell receptor beta chain appears in the sequencing data of a study of human T cells and chemical hapten exposure. As for the study in general: The patient population, which was mostly female, had alopecia areata, totalis or universalis. Findings of the study overall: In comparison with controls, expanded TCRs gave rise to a significantly larger number of large CDR3 similarity clusters. Positive correlation was observed between PT1 expanded TCR counts and patch test score.

MiXCR, applied by TCRdb to the RACE reads, yields one record per CDR3 protein. This sample has roughly 100,000 distinct CDR3 sequences; 9.5% to 14% occur once, and the top ten carry about 3.1%. The CDR3 runs to 14 residues. Germline CDR1 is MNHEY and CDR2 is SMNVEV (reference sequence). V shed 8 bases and J 6 bases; nucleotides not matched to a gene: 9. Described time point: pre-sensitization, week 0. The treatment is: therapeutic diphenylcyclopropenone sensitization with weekly scalp DPC. With regard to this clonotype: Its antigen is currently unknown.

The receptor comes from an older woman with alopecia areata. Some clones in this sample may be carry-over from other donors' samples. The chain uses TRBV27 and TRBJ2-7; 11 bases map to TRBD1. The sample in question was whole blood, obtained in connection with sensitization to the hapten diphenylcyclopropenone (DPC). In nucleotides, the CDR3 is TGTGCCAGCGCCACCGGGACAGGGGGATTCGAGCAGTACTTC. It codes for CASATGTGGFEQYF.